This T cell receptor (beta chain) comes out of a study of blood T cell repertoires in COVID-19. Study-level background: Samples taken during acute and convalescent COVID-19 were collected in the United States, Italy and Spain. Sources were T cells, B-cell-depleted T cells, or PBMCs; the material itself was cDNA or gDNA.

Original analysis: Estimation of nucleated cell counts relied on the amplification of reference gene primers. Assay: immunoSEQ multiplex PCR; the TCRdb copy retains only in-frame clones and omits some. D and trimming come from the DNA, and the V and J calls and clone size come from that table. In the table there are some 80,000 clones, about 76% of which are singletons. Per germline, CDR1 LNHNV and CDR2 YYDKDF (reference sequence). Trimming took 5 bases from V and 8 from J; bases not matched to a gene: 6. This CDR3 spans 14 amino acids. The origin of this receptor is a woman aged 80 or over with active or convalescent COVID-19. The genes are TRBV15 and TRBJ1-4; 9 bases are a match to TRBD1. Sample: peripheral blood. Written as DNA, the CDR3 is TGTGCCACCAGCCAAACAGGGGGCGTCGAAAAACTGTTTTTT. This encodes CATSQTGGVEKLFF.